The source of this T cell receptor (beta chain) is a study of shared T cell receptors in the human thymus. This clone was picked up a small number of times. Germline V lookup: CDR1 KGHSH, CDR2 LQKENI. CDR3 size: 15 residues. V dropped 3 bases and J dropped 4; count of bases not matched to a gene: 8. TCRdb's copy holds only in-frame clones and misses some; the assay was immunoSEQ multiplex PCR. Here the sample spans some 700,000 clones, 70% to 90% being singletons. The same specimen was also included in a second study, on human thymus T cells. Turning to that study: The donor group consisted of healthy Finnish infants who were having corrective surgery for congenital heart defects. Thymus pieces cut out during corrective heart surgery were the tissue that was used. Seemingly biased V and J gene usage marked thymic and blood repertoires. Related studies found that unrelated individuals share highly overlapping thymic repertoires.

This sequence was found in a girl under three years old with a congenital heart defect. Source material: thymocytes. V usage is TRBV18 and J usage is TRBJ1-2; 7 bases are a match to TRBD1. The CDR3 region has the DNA TGTGCCAGCTCACCCCCTGACAGGGATCCCTATGGCTACACCTTC. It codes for CASSPPDRDPYGYTF.